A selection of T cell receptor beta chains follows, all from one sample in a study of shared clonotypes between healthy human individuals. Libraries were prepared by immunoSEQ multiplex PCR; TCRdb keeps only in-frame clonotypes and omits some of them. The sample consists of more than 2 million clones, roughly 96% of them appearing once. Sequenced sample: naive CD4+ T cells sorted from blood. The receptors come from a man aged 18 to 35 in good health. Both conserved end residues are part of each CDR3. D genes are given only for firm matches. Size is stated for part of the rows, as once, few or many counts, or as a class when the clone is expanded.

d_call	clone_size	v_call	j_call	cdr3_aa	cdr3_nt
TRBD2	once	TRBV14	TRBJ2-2	CASQSGAGELFF	TGTGCCAGCCAAAGCGGGGCCGGGGAGCTGTTTTTT
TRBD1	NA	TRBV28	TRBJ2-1	CASSPHRTGYNEQFF	TGTGCCAGCAGTCCACATCGGACAGGCTACAATGAGCAGTTCTTC
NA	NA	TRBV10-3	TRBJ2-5	CATQTGETQYF	TGTGCCACCCAAACGGGGGAGACCCAGTACTTC
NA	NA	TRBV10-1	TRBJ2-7	CASSLTGSYEQYF	TGCGCCAGCAGTTTAACAGGCTCCTACGAGCAGTACTTC
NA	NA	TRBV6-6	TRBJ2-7	CASRDSFTREQYF	TGTGCCAGCAGAGACAGCTTTACCCGCGAGCAGTACTTC
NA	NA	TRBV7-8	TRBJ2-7	CASSPYRGRGDF	TGTGCCAGCAGCCCCTACAGAGGCCGGGGCGACTTC
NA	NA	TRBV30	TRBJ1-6	CAWGGARTAYNSPLHF	TGTGCCTGGGGGGGGGCTCGGACAGCCTATAATTCACCCCTCCACTTT
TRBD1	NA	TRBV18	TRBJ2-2	CASSRPGQGNTGELFF	TGTGCCAGCTCACGCCCGGGACAGGGGAACACCGGGGAGCTGTTTTTT
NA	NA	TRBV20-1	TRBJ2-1	CSARQVEQFF	TGCAGTGCTAGACAGGTTGAGCAGTTCTTC
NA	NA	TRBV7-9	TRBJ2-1	CASSLSDGRVFYNEQFF	TGTGCCAGCAGCCTTTCGGACGGAAGAGTTTTCTACAATGAGCAGTTCTTC
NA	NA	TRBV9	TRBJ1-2	CASSVEGVGVQGYTF	TGTGCCAGCAGCGTAGAGGGTGTGGGGGTTCAGGGCTACACCTTC
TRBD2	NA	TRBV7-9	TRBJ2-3	CASSPLAGTDTQYF	TGTGCCAGCAGCCCGCTAGCGGGCACAGATACGCAGTATTTT
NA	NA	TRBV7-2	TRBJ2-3	CASSLGSPSTDTQYF	TGTGCCAGCAGCTTGGGGTCGCCTAGCACAGATACGCAGTATTTT
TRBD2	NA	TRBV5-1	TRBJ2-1	CASSSGTTQNNEQFF	TGCGCCAGCAGCTCGGGGACTACCCAGAACAATGAGCAGTTCTTC
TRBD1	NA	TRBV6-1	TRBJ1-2	CASSGQGYYGYTF	TGTGCCAGCAGCGGACAGGGGTACTATGGCTACACCTTC
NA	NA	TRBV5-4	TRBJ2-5	CASSFPLSGSETQYF	TGTGCCAGCAGCTTCCCCTTGTCAGGTAGTGAGACCCAGTACTTC
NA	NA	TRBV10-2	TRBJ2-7	CASRQGFANEQYF	TGCGCCAGCAGACAGGGTTTTGCGAACGAGCAGTACTTC
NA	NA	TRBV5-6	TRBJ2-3	CASSGLADTQYF	TGTGCCAGCAGCGGACTCGCAGATACGCAGTATTTT
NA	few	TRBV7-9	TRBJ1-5	CASSLVSDQPQHF	TGTGCCAGCAGCTTGGTTTCTGATCAGCCCCAGCATTTT
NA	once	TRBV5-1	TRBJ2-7	CASSLEGGVLFYEQYF	TGCGCCAGCAGCTTGGAGGGGGGAGTCTTATTTTACGAGCAGTACTTC
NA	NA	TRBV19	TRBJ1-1	CASSTGVELGTEAFF	TGTGCCAGTAGTACAGGGGTCGAATTAGGCACTGAAGCTTTCTTT
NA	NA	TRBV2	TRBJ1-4	CASRGQYGNEKLFF	TGTGCCAGCAGAGGACAGTATGGTAATGAAAAACTGTTTTTT
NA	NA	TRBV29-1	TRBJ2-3	CSGASSTDTQYF	TGCAGCGGCGCATCTAGCACAGATACGCAGTATTTT
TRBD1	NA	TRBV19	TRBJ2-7	CASSSTGTGSAEQYF	TGTGCCAGTAGTAGTACTGGGACAGGGAGTGCCGAGCAGTACTTC
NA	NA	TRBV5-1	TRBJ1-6	CASSLSAAAADNSPLHF	TGCGCCAGCAGCTTGAGTGCGGCAGCCGCAGACAATTCACCCCTCCACTTT
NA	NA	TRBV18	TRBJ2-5	CASSRGGLSEVTQYF	TGTGCCAGCTCCCGCGGTGGACTCTCAGAGGTGACCCAGTACTTC
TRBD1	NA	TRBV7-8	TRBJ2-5	CASSLDRGPQETQYF	TGTGCCAGCAGCTTAGACAGGGGGCCCCAAGAGACCCAGTACTTC
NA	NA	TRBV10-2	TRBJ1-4	CASRAGQLYGELFF	TGCGCCAGCAGAGCAGGACAGCTATACGGGGAACTGTTTTTT
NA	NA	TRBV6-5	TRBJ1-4	CASSYSRREKLFF	TGTGCCAGCAGTTACTCGAGGAGGGAAAAACTGTTTTTT
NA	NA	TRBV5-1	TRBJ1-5	CASAWTLNQPQHF	TGCGCCAGCGCCTGGACACTCAATCAGCCCCAGCATTTT
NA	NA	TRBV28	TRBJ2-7	CASSSSGVLIQYF	TGTGCCAGCAGCAGCTCCGGGGTACTAATACAGTACTTC
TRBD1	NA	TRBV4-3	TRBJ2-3	CASCDRGVNTDTQYF	TGCGCCAGCTGCGACAGGGGAGTGAACACAGATACGCAGTATTTT
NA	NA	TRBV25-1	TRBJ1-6	CASSDTYRGRDSPLHF	TGTGCCAGCAGTGATACTTATAGGGGCAGAGACTCACCCCTCCACTTT
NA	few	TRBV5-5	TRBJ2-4	CASSIRTGQSNIQYF	TGTGCCAGCAGCATTCGGACCGGGCAATCGAACATTCAGTACTTC
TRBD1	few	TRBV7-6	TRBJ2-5	CASSLGQGSETQYF	TGTGCCAGCAGCCTTGGACAGGGCAGTGAGACCCAGTACTTC
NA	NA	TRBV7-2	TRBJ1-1	CASSLQVVMNTEAFF	TGTGCCAGCAGCTTACAAGTGGTGATGAACACTGAAGCTTTCTTT
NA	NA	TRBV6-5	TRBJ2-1	CASSYPRQFF	TGTGCCAGCAGTTACCCCAGGCAGTTCTTC
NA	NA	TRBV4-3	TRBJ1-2	CASSSEGLVGYGYTF	TGCGCCAGCAGCAGCGAGGGTTTGGTGGGCTATGGCTACACCTTC
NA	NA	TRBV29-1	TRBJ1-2	CSVEVGGGYTF	TGCAGCGTTGAAGTTGGAGGCGGCTACACCTTC
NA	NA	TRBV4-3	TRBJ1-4	CASSQGPTNEKLFF	TGCGCCAGCAGCCAAGGACCGACTAATGAAAAACTGTTTTTT
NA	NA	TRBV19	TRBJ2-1	CASSIGGNSYNEQFF	TGTGCCAGTAGTATCGGCGGAAACTCCTACAATGAGCAGTTCTTC
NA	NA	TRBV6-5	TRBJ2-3	CASSPTQGDTQYF	TGTGCCAGCAGTCCGACGCAGGGTGATACGCAGTATTTT
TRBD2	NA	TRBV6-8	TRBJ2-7	CASTGEGSYEQYF	TGTGCCAGCACGGGGGAGGGCTCCTACGAGCAGTACTTC
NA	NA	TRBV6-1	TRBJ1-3	CASSVFRGAGNTIYF	TGTGCCAGCAGTGTGTTCAGGGGTGCAGGAAACACCATATATTTT
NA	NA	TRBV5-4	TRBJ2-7	CASSLEPTGSRYF	TGTGCCAGCAGCTTGGAGCCGACCGGCTCGCGGTACTTC
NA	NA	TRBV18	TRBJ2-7	CASSPGAEVYEQYF	TGTGCCAGCTCACCAGGGGCCGAAGTCTACGAGCAGTACTTC
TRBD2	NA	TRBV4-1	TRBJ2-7	CASSQIGYGGSDYEQYF	TGCGCCAGCAGCCAAATCGGATATGGCGGGAGTGACTACGAGCAGTACTTC
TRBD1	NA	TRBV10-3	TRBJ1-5	CAISTGGDGNQPQHF	TGTGCCATCAGTACAGGGGGGGATGGCAATCAGCCCCAGCATTTT
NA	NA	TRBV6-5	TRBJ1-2	CASKPRDNYGYTF	TGTGCCAGCAAACCCAGGGATAACTATGGCTACACCTTC
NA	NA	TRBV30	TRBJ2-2	CAWKVRLETGELFF	TGTGCCTGGAAGGTCCGACTAGAGACGGGGGAGCTGTTTTTT
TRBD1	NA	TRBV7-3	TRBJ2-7	CASSADRGYEQYF	TGTGCCAGCAGCGCGGACAGGGGGTACGAGCAGTACTTC
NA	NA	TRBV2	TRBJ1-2	CASSEHGVSGYTF	TGTGCCAGCAGTGAACACGGGGTGTCTGGCTACACCTTC
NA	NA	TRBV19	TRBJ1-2	CASTPRDGNYGYTF	TGTGCCAGTACTCCCCGGGACGGCAACTATGGCTACACCTTC
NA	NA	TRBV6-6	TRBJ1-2	CASSLTDKNPYGYTF	TGTGCCAGCAGTTTAACAGATAAAAACCCCTATGGCTACACCTTC
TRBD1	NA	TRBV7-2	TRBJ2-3	CASSLGQFTDTQYF	TGTGCCAGCAGCTTGGGACAGTTCACAGATACGCAGTATTTT